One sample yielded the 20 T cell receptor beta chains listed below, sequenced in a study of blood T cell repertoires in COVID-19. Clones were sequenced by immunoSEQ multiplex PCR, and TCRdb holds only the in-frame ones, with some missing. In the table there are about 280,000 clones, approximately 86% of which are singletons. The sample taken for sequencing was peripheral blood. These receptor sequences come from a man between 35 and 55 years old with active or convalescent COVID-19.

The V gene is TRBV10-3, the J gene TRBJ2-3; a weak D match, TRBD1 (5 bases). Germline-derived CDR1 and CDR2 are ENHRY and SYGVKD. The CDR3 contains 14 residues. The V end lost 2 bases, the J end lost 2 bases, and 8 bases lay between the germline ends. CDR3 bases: TGTGCCATCAGTGAGCCTGGGGCCACAGATACGCAGTATTTT. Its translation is CAISEPGATDTQYF.

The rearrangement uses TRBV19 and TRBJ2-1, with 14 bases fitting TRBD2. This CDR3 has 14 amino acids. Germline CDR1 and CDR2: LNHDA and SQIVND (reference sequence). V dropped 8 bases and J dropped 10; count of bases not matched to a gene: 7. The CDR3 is CASGTSGGLREQFF. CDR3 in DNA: TGTGCCAGTGGGACTAGCGGGGGCTTAAGGGAGCAGTTCTTC.

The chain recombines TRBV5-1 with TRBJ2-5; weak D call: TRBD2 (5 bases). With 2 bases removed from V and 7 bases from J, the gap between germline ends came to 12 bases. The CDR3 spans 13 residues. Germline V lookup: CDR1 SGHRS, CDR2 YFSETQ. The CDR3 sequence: CASSFDTAGTQYF. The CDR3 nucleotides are TGCGCCAGCAGCTTTGACACCGCGGGGACCCAGTACTTC.

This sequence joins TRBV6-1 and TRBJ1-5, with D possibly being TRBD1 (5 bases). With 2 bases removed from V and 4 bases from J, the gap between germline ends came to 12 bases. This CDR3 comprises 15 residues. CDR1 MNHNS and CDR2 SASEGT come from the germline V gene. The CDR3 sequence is CASSELDTGNQPQHF. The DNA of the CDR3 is TGTGCCAGCAGTGAATTGGACACCGGTAATCAGCCCCAGCATTTT.

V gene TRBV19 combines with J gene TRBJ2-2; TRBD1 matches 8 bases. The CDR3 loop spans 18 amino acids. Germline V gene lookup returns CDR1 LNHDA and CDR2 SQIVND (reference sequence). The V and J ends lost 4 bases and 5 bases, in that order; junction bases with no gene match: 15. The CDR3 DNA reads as TGTGCCAGTAGTACGAAAATGGACAGGGCGGGTAGGACCGGGGAGCTGTTTTTT. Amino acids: CASSTKMDRAGRTGELFF.

The DNA of the CDR3 is TGCGCCAGCAGCCAAGATGGGACAGGGGCCAATCAGCCCCAGCATTTT. It yields the protein CASSQDGTGANQPQHF. The chain employs TRBV4-1 and TRBJ1-5; TRBD1 aligns across 10 bases. This CDR3 region has 16 residues. Germline CDR1 is MGHRA and CDR2 is YSYEKL. Trimming took 0 bases from V and 3 from J; bases not matched to a gene: 2.

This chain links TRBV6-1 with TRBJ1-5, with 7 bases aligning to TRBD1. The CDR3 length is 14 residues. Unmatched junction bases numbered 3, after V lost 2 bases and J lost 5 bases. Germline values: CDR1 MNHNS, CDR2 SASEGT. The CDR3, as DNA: TGTGCCAGCAGTGAATGGGACAGCTATCAGCCCCAGCATTTT. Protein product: CASSEWDSYQPQHF.

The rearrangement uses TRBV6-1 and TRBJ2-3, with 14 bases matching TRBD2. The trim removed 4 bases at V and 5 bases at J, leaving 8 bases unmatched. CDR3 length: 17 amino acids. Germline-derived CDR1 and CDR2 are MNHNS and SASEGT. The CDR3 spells CASSVPGLAGVVDTQYF. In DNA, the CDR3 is TGTGCCAGCAGTGTACCGGGACTAGCGGGAGTAGTAGATACGCAGTATTTT.

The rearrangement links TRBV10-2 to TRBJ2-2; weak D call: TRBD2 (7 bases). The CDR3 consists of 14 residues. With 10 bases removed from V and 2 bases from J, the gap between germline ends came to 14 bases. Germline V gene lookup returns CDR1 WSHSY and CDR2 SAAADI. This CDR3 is CATQGGGNTGELFF. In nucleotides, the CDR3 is TGCGCCACCCAAGGGGGGGGAAACACCGGGGAGCTGTTTTTT.

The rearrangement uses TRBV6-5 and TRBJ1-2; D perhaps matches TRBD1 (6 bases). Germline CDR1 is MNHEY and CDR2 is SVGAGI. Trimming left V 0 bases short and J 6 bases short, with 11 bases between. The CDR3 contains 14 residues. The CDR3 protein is CASSYSTGRDGYTF. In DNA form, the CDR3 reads TGTGCCAGCAGTTACTCTACAGGGAGGGATGGCTACACCTTC.

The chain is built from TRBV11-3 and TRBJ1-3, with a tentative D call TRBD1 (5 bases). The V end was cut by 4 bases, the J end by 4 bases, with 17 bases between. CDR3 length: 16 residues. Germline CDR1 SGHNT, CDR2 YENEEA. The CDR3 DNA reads TGTGCCAGCAGCTCAGGGTACAGACCTATGGGAAACACCATATATTTT. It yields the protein CASSSGYRPMGNTIYF. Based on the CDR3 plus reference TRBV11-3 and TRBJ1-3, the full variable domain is EAGVVQSPRYKIIEKKQPVAFWCNPISGHNTLYWYLQNLGQGPELLIRYENEEAVDDSQLPKDRFSAERLKGVDSTLKIQPAELGDSAVYLCASSSGYRPMGNTIYFGEGSWLTVV.

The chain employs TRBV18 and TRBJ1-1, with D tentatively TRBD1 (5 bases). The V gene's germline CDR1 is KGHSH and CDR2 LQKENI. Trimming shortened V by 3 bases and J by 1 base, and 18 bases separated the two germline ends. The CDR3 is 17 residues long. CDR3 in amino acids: CASSPLPGIRANTEAFF. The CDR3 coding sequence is TGTGCCAGCTCACCCCTCCCAGGGATAAGGGCGAACACTGAAGCTTTCTTT.

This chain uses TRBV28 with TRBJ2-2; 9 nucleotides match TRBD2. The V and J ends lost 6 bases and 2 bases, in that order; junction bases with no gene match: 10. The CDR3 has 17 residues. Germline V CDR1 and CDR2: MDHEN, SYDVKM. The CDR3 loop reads CASRIAGVGTNTGELFF. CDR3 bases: TGTGCCAGCAGAATAGCGGGGGTAGGCACTAACACCGGGGAGCTGTTTTTT.

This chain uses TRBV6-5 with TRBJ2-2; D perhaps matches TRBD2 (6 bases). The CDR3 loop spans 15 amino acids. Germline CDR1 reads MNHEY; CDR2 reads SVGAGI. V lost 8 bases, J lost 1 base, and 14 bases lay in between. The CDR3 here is CASGGAGVNTGELFF. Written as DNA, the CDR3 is TGTGCCAGCGGAGGGGCAGGAGTGAACACCGGGGAGCTGTTTTTT.

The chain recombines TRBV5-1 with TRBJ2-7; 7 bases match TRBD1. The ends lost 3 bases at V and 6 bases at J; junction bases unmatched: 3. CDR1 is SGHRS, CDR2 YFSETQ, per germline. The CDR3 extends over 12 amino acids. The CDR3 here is CASSSTGFEQYF. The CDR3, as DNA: TGCGCCAGCAGCTCGACAGGGTTCGAGCAGTACTTC.

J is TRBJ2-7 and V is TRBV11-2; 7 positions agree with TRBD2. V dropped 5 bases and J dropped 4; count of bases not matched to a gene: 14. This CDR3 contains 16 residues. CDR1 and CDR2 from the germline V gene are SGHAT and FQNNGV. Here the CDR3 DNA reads TGTGCCAGCAGCCTACCCCTGAGCGGGGCTCGTTACGAGCAGTACTTC. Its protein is CASSLPLSGARYEQYF.

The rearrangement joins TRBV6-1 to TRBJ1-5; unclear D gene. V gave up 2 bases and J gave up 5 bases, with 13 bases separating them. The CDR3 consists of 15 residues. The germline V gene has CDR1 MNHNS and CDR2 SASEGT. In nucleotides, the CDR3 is TGTGCCAGCAGTGAAACGACTCCCGGGGATCAGCCCCAGCATTTT. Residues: CASSETTPGDQPQHF.

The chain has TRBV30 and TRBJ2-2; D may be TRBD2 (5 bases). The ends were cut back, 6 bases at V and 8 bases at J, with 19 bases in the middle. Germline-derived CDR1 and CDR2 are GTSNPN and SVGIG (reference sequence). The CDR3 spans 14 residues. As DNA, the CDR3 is TGTGCCTGCAGGCCGGGATTTACGACAGGGGAGCTGTTTTTT. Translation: CACRPGFTTGELFF. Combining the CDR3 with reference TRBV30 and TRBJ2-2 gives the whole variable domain SQTIHQWPATLVQPVGSPLSLECTVEGTSNPNLYWYRQAAGRGLQLLFYSVGIGQISSEVPQNLSASRPQDRQFILSSKKLLLSDSGFYLCACRPGFTTGELFFGEGSRLTVL.

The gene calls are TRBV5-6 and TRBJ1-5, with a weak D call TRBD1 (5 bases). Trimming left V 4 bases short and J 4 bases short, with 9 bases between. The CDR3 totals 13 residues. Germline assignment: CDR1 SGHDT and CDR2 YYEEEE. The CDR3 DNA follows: TGTGCCAGCAGCCCAGGGCTAAATCAGCCCCAGCATTTT. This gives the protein CASSPGLNQPQHF.

CDR3 amino acids: CAYSRGTNTGELFF. CDR3 nucleotide sequence: TGTGCCTACTCAAGGGGCACTAACACCGGGGAGCTGTTTTTT. V is TRBV30 and J is TRBJ2-2; the D gene is possibly TRBD1 (5 bases). With 7 bases removed from V and 2 bases from J, the gap between germline ends came to 14 bases. The CDR3 is made up of 14 amino acids. Germline V gene data show CDR1 as GTSNPN and CDR2 as SVGIG (reference sequence).